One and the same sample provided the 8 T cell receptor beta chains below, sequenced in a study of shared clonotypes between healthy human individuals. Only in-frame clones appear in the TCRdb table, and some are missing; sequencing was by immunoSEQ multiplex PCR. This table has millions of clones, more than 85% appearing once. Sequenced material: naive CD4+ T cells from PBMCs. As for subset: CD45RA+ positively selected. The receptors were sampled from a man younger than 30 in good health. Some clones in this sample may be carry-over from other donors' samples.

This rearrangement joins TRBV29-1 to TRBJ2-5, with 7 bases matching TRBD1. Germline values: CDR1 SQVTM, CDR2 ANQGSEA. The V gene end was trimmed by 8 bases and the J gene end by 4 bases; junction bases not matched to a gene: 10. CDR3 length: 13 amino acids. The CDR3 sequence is CSTLTGWLETQYF. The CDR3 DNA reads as TGCAGCACGCTGACAGGGTGGTTAGAGACCCAGTACTTC.

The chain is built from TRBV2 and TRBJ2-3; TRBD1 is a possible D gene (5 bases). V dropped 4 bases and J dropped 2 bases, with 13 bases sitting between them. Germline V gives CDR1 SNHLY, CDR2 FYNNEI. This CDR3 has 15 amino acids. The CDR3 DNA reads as TGTGCCAGCAGTGCCAGGGATACTTTCACAGATACGCAGTATTTT. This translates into CASSARDTFTDTQYF.

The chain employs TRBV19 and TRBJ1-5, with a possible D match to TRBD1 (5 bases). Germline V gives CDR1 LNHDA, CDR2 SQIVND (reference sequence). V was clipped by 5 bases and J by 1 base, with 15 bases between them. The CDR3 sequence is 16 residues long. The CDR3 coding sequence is TGTGCCAGTAGTCCTACTCCAGGGTTCAGCAATCAGCCCCAGCATTTT. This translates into CASSPTPGFSNQPQHF.

The CDR3 coding sequence is TGTGCCAGCAGCCACAGGGGTGCGGACAGGGAGACCCAGTACTTC. Translation: CASSHRGADRETQYF. V gene TRBV11-2 combines with J gene TRBJ2-5, with 7 bases identical to TRBD1. CDR1 SGHAT and CDR2 FQNNGV come from the germline V gene. The CDR3 has 15 amino acids. V was pared by 5 bases and J by 5 bases, with 11 bases of the junction left unmatched.

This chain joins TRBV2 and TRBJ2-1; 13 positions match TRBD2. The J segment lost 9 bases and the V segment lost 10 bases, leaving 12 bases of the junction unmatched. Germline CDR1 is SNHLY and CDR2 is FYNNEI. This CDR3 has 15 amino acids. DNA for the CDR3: TGTGCCAACGCACCGGGACTAGCGGGACGGGGTGAGCAGTTCTTC. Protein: CANAPGLAGRGEQFF. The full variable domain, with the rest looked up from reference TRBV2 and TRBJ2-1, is EPEVTQTPSHQVTQMGQEVILRCVPISNHLYFYWYRQILGQKVEFLVSFYNNEISEKSEIFDDQFSVERPDGSNFTLKIRSTKLEDSAMYFCANAPGLAGRGEQFFGPGTRLTVL.

The CDR3 reads CASSDTEETQYF. CDR3 bases: TGCGCCAGCAGCGATACAGAAGAGACCCAGTACTTC. V is TRBV5-1 and J is TRBJ2-5; D remains ambiguous. Germline lookup yields CDR1 SGHRS and CDR2 YFSETQ. The CDR3 spans 12 residues. V gave up 4 bases and J gave up 3 bases, with 7 bases separating them. Variable domain in full (rest from reference TRBV5-1 and TRBJ2-5): KAGVTQTPRYLIKTRGQQVTLSCSPISGHRSVSWYQQTPGQGLQFLFEYFSETQRNKGNFPGRFSGRQFSNSRSEMNVSTLELGDSALYLCASSDTEETQYFGPGTRLLVL.

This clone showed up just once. CDR3 protein: CASSYRLGGETQYF. CDR3 bases: TGTGCCAGCAGCTACCGACTAGGGGGAGAGACCCAGTACTTC. The chain recombines TRBV7-2 with TRBJ2-5, with D perhaps given as TRBD1 or TRBD2 (6 bases each). Germline V gene lookup returns CDR1 SGHTA and CDR2 FQGNSA. V lost 4 bases to trimming and J lost 4 bases, with 13 bases between them. The length of the CDR3 is 14 residues. Drawing the rest from reference TRBV7-2 and TRBJ2-5, the complete variable domain is GAGVSQSPSNKVTEKGKDVELRCDPISGHTALYWYRQSLGQGLEFLIYFQGNSAPDKSGLPSDRFSAERTGGSVSTLTIQRTQQEDSAVYLCASSYRLGGETQYFGPGTRLLVL.

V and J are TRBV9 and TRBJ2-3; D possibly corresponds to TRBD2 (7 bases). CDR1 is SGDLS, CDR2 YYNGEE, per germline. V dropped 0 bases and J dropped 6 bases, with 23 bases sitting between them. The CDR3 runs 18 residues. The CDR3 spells CASSVVGERGSGEDTQYF. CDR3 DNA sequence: TGTGCCAGCAGCGTAGTTGGTGAGCGGGGCTCAGGGGAGGATACGCAGTATTTT. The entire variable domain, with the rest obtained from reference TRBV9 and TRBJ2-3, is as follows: DSGVTQTPKHLITATGQRVTLRCSPRSGDLSVYWYQQSLDQGLQFLIQYYNGEERAKGNILERFSAQQFPDLHSELNLSSLELGDSALYFCASSVVGERGSGEDTQYFGPGTRLTVL.